Below are 11 T cell receptor beta chains sequenced from a single sample in a study of blood T cell repertoires in COVID-19. Assay: immunoSEQ multiplex PCR; the TCRdb copy retains only in-frame clones and omits some. This sample yields fewer than 300,000 clones, of which 85% are seen a single time; under 3% belongs to the top ten. Sequenced: PBMCs or T cells enriched from blood (not recorded which). These receptors were taken from a woman aged 50 to 60 who had recovered from COVID-19.

The chain combines TRBV30 with TRBJ1-1, with 8 bases identical to TRBD1. Trimming cost V 1 base and J 0 bases; bases outside gene matches: 7. Per germline, CDR1 GTSNPN and CDR2 SVGIG (reference sequence). CDR3 length: 16 amino acids. CDR3 in DNA: TGTGCCTGGAGTGCTGGGACAGGCAATTTGAACACTGAAGCTTTCTTT. Translating gives CAWSAGTGNLNTEAFF.

The chain couples TRBV5-4 to TRBJ1-3; no clear D gene. V shed 4 bases and J shed 1 base, with 12 bases lying between them. The CDR3 loop spans 15 amino acids. The V gene's germline CDR1 is SGHNT and CDR2 YYREEE (reference sequence). CDR3 loop: CASSPVPGSGNTIYF. CDR3 nucleotide sequence: TGTGCCAGCAGCCCCGTTCCGGGGTCTGGAAACACCATATATTTT. The full variable domain, its missing parts supplied by reference TRBV5-4 and TRBJ1-3, is ETGVTQSPTHLIKTRGQQVTLRCSSQSGHNTVSWYQQALGQGPQFIFQYYREEENGRGNFPPRFSGLQFPNYSSELNVNALELDDSALYLCASSPVPGSGNTIYFGEGSWLTVV.

V gene TRBV7-9 combines with J gene TRBJ1-2; TRBD1 matches at 8 bases. This CDR3 has 15 amino acids. V lost 5 bases, J lost 2 bases, and 7 bases stayed unmatched. Per the germline V gene, CDR1 is SEHNR and CDR2 is FQNEAQ (reference sequence). The DNA of the CDR3 is TGTGCCAGCAGCGTGACAGGGGCGGGCAACTATGGCTACACCTTC. This sequence encodes CASSVTGAGNYGYTF.

V gene TRBV9 combines with J gene TRBJ1-1, with D possibly being TRBD1 (5 bases). V lost 1 base and J 5 bases, leaving 9 bases between the germline ends. The length of the CDR3 is 13 residues. Germline V gene lookup returns CDR1 SGDLS and CDR2 YYNGEE. CDR3 residues: CASSVQGGTEAFF. For the CDR3, the DNA is TGTGCCAGCAGCGTACAGGGAGGGACTGAAGCTTTCTTT.

The V gene is TRBV14, the J gene TRBJ1-1; 7 bases map to TRBD1. The CDR3 sequence is 16 residues long. Germline V gene lookup returns CDR1 SGHDN and CDR2 FVKESK. J lost 4 bases, V lost 1 base, and 9 bases had no gene match. This CDR3 is CASSQVLPTGTTEAFF. The CDR3 DNA is TGTGCCAGCAGCCAAGTACTTCCGACAGGGACCACTGAAGCTTTCTTT.

The chain uses TRBV2 and TRBJ1-2, with TRBD1 matching 8 bases. V shed 1 base, J shed 4 bases, and the junction held 5 bases outside the gene matches. Germline V lookup: CDR1 SNHLY, CDR2 FYNNEI. The CDR3 length is 15 residues. The CDR3 DNA follows: TGTGCCAGCAGTGAAGACAGGGGGTTGGTCTATGGCTACACCTTC. Protein product: CASSEDRGLVYGYTF.

This clone was seen a few times. This rearrangement joins TRBV5-1 to TRBJ1-2; 9 bases fit TRBD1. Germline-derived CDR1 and CDR2 are SGHRS and YFSETQ. The CDR3 consists of 15 residues. V gave up 6 bases and J gave up 4 bases; unmatched junction bases: 10. The CDR3 is CASTFTGGSGYGYTF. Here the CDR3 DNA reads TGCGCCAGCACCTTTACAGGGGGCTCGGGCTATGGCTACACCTTC.

V is TRBV30 and J is TRBJ1-2; D gene ambiguous. The germline V gene has CDR1 GTSNPN and CDR2 SVGIG (reference sequence). The CDR3 loop spans 14 amino acids. The V end lost 3 bases, the J end lost 4 bases, and 15 bases lay between the germline ends. The CDR3 DNA reads TGTGCCTGGAGCTTAGCGCTCCGGGGCTATGGCTACACCTTC. Translation: CAWSLALRGYGYTF.

The chain combines TRBV3-1 (or the pseudogene TRBV3-2) with TRBJ2-2, with D possibly TRBD1 on 6 matching bases. CDR1 is LGHDT, CDR2 YNNKEL, per germline (reference sequence). The germline V and J ends were trimmed by 2 bases and 6 bases, with 19 bases remaining between them. This CDR3 is built from 17 residues. The CDR3 nucleotides read TGTGCCAGCAGCCAACCGACAGGACTTGCGGTACCCGGGGAGCTGTTTTTT. This encodes CASSQPTGLAVPGELFF.

This rearrangement joins TRBV5-1 to TRBJ2-4; weak D call: TRBD2 (6 bases). Germline-derived CDR1 and CDR2 are SGHRS and YFSETQ. The CDR3 has 14 amino acids. Trimming took 0 bases from V and 6 from J, leaving 10 bases between them. The CDR3 nucleotides are TGCGCCAGCAGCTTGGCCGGAGGGCTAAACATTCAGTACTTC. Protein: CASSLAGGLNIQYF.

CDR3 region: CAWSRYNEQFF. For the CDR3, the DNA is TGTGCCTGGAGCCGCTACAATGAGCAGTTCTTC. The gene calls are TRBV30 and TRBJ2-1, with D unresolved. The V gene lost 3 bases and the J gene lost 3 bases, with 3 bases spanning the gap. The CDR3 is 11 residues long. Germline CDR1 reads GTSNPN; CDR2 reads SVGIG (reference sequence).